These 23 T cell receptor beta chains were sequenced from one sample in a study of memory CD4+ T cells and cytomegalovirus serostatus. Clones were read by immunoSEQ multiplex PCR, and TCRdb kept only the in-frame ones, dropping some. This sample has about 57,000 clones, with around 80% found just once. Single viable CD3+CD4+CD8-CD45RO+ cells were sorted as the memory CD4+ T cells. The specimen sequenced was memory CD4+ T cells from blood. These receptors all stem from an adult in good health and CMV-seronegative.

The V gene is TRBV6-6, the J gene TRBJ2-7; 9 nucleotides line up with TRBD1. CDR3 length: 14 amino acids. Germline-derived CDR1 and CDR2 are MNHNY and SVGAGI (reference sequence). The V segment lost 6 bases and the J segment 5 bases; nucleotides outside the gene matches: 8. CDR3 amino acids: CASRPTGGINEQYF. CDR3 nucleotide sequence: TGTGCCAGCAGGCCTACAGGGGGCATCAACGAGCAGTACTTC.

The chain is built from TRBV6-5 and TRBJ2-3; 9 bases are a match to TRBD2. This CDR3 is 13 amino acids long. CDR1 is MNHEY and CDR2 is SVGAGI in the germline V gene. Germline trimming cut 8 bases from V and 3 bases from J; bases unmatched to any gene: 3. The CDR3 region has the DNA TGTGCCAGCCGGGCGGGGGGGACAGATACGCAGTATTTT. Amino acid sequence: CASRAGGTDTQYF.

The chain recombines TRBV2 with TRBJ2-3, with 8 bases fitting TRBD2. Germline assignment: CDR1 SNHLY and CDR2 FYNNEI. CDR3 size: 18 residues. The ends lost 3 bases at V and 0 bases at J; junction bases unmatched: 11. CDR3 residues: CASSDAGGWNPSTDTQYF. The CDR3 bases are TGTGCCAGCAGTGATGCGGGGGGCTGGAATCCTAGCACAGATACGCAGTATTTT.

V and J are TRBV5-5 and TRBJ1-2; 12 bases fit TRBD1. From germline, CDR1 is SGHKS and CDR2 YYEKEE (reference sequence). The J segment lost 8 bases and the V segment lost 4 bases, leaving 9 bases of the junction unmatched. This CDR3 spans 15 amino acids. This CDR3 reads CASSRPGQGAKGYTF. CDR3 sequence (DNA): TGTGCCAGCAGCCGACCGGGACAGGGGGCGAAAGGCTACACCTTC.

The chain combines TRBV5-1 with TRBJ1-6; D is undetermined. The CDR3 spans 14 residues. Trimming cost V 4 bases and J 10 bases, with 15 bases left between them. Looked up from germline, CDR1 is SGHRS and CDR2 is YFSETQ. CDR3 in amino acids: CASSLGWGESPLHF. DNA for the CDR3: TGCGCCAGCAGCCTGGGGTGGGGAGAATCACCCCTCCACTTT.

This clone was found a few times. V gene TRBV15 combines with J gene TRBJ2-1; TRBD1 matches 10 bases. The germline gives CDR1 LNHNV, CDR2 YYDKDF (reference sequence). The CDR3 runs to 16 residues. The trim removed 5 bases at V and 5 bases at J, leaving 9 bases unmatched. CDR3 sequence: CATSGTGQGNHNEQFF. CDR3 nucleotide sequence: TGTGCCACCAGCGGGACGGGACAGGGGAATCACAATGAGCAGTTCTTC. The complete variable domain, with remaining parts taken from reference TRBV15 and TRBJ2-1, reads DAMVIQNPRYQVTQFGKPVTLSCSQTLNHNVMYWYQQKSSQAPKLLFHYYDKDFNNEADTPDNFQSRRPNTSFCFLDIRSPGLGDTAMYLCATSGTGQGNHNEQFFGPGTRLTVL.

This chain's CDR3 is CASSLAPAGPGVNEQFF. The CDR3 bases are TGTGCCAGCAGCTTGGCCCCTGCGGGCCCGGGTGTCAATGAGCAGTTCTTC. The J gene is TRBJ2-1, the V gene TRBV5-4, with D possibly TRBD2 on 5 matching bases. The CDR3 contains 17 residues. In germline, CDR1 is SGHNT, CDR2 YYREEE (reference sequence). V was clipped by 0 bases and J by 6 bases, with 19 bases between them.

This chain uses TRBV6-1 with TRBJ2-5; D possibly corresponds to TRBD2 (6 bases). There are 13 residues in the CDR3. Germline V CDR1 and CDR2: MNHNS, SASEGT. Trimming took 4 bases from V and 4 from J, leaving 10 bases between them. DNA for the CDR3: TGTGCCAGCAGTGGGGCGGGGCGAGAGACCCAGTACTTC. Encoded protein: CASSGAGRETQYF.

Points on this clone: An end of the junction does not agree with germline; a read error may underlie this. The CDR3 DNA follows: TGCGCCAGCAGCTTGGTACTAGCGGAAGAGGCCCAGTACTTC. The encoded protein is CASSLVLAEEAQYF. The chain carries TRBV5-1 and TRBJ2-5; 8 positions match TRBD2. The CDR3 is made up of 14 amino acids. In germline, CDR1 is SGHRS, CDR2 YFSETQ.

The J gene is TRBJ2-3, the V gene TRBV7-6; TRBD2 matches 13 bases. Germline V gene sequence: CDR1 SGHVS, CDR2 FNYEAQ. The ends lost 5 bases at V and 4 bases at J; junction bases unmatched: 3. This CDR3 is 15 amino acids long. The CDR3 coding sequence is TGTGCCAGCAGCCCCGGACTAGCGGGAGCAGATACGCAGTATTTT. Protein: CASSPGLAGADTQYF. Full variable domain (remainder filled in from reference TRBV7-6 and TRBJ2-3): GAGVSQSPRYKVTKRGQDVALRCDPISGHVSLYWYRQALGQGPEFLTYFNYEAQQDKSGLPNDRFSAERPEGSISTLTIQRTEQRDSAMYRCASSPGLAGADTQYFGPGTRLTVL.

In its sample, this clone was seen a few times. The CDR3 nucleotides are TGTGCCAGCAGCTCCCGTGGGGGGTCAGGAGCTTTCTTT. The encoded protein is CASSSRGGSGAFF. The chain joins TRBV5-6 to TRBJ1-1; TRBD1 might be the D (5 bases). CDR3 length: 13 residues. V was shortened by 3 bases and J by 10 bases, with 16 bases between the two germline ends. Germline V gene lookup returns CDR1 SGHDT and CDR2 YYEEEE.

V usage is TRBV6-1 and J usage is TRBJ2-1; D is unclear. Trimming pared 9 bases from V and 5 bases from J, leaving 14 bases between. This CDR3 spans 13 amino acids. Looked up from germline, CDR1 is MNHNS and CDR2 is SASEGT. The CDR3 loop is CASMRGKNNEQFF. The CDR3 bases are TGTGCCAGTATGCGTGGGAAGAACAATGAGCAGTTCTTC.

This clone was seen just once. DNA of the CDR3: TGTGCCAGCAGTCCGAGGCCCAATCAGCCCCAGCATTTT. It is translated as CASSPRPNQPQHF. The J gene is TRBJ1-5, the V gene TRBV5-5; D not certain. CDR1 and CDR2 from the germline V gene are SGHKS and YYEKEE (reference sequence). The ends were cut back, 5 bases at V and 3 bases at J, with 9 bases in the middle. The CDR3 length is 13 residues.

V usage is TRBV13 and J usage is TRBJ1-1; 7 nucleotides agree with TRBD1. The CDR3 totals 15 residues. In germline, CDR1 is PRHDT, CDR2 FYEKMQ (reference sequence). V was pared by 4 bases and J by 3 bases, with 8 bases of the junction left unmatched. In nucleotides, the CDR3 is TGTGCCAGCAGCTACCCCAGGGGGAGTGACACTGAAGCTTTCTTT. This codes for CASSYPRGSDTEAFF.

The chain is built from TRBV5-6 and TRBJ2-1; D unclear. Germline V gene data show CDR1 as SGHDT and CDR2 as YYEEEE. V lost 4 bases and J 0 bases, leaving 2 bases between the germline ends. The CDR3 is 12 residues long. In DNA, the CDR3 is TGTGCCAGCAGCCGCTCCTACAATGAGCAGTTCTTC. This gives the protein CASSRSYNEQFF. Drawing the rest from reference TRBV5-6 and TRBJ2-1, the complete variable domain is DAGVTQSPTHLIKTRGQQVTLRCSPKSGHDTVSWYQQALGQGPQFIFQYYEEEERQRGNFPDRFSGHQFPNYSSELNVNALLLGDSALYLCASSRSYNEQFFGPGTRLTVL.

The chain links TRBV5-4 to TRBJ2-6; 7 bases align to TRBD1. J was trimmed by 2 bases and V by 1 base; bases with no gene match: 3. Germline CDR1 is SGHNT and CDR2 is YYREEE (reference sequence). The CDR3 sequence is 16 residues long. The CDR3 nucleotides read TGTGCCAGCAGCTTGATTACAGGGGCTGGGGCCAACGTCCTGACTTTC. This encodes CASSLITGAGANVLTF. Looking up the rest from reference TRBV5-4 and TRBJ2-6 gives the full variable domain: ETGVTQSPTHLIKTRGQQVTLRCSSQSGHNTVSWYQQALGQGPQFIFQYYREEENGRGNFPPRFSGLQFPNYSSELNVNALELDDSALYLCASSLITGAGANVLTFGAGSRLTVL.

CDR3 in DNA: TGTGCCAGCACTCGGGTTTCCACTGAAGCTTTCTTT. Translated, it gives CASTRVSTEAFF. The rearrangement uses TRBV7-9 and TRBJ1-1, with D uncertain. The CDR3 runs to 12 residues. Germline V gene data show CDR1 as SEHNR and CDR2 as FQNEAQ (reference sequence). Between the trimmed V and J ends, which lost 7 bases and 4 bases, there was a span of 10 bases.

This sequence joins TRBV2 and TRBJ1-2; 8 positions match TRBD1. The CDR3 loop spans 17 amino acids. Germline assignment: CDR1 SNHLY and CDR2 FYNNEI. V was pared by 6 bases and J by 0 bases, with 12 bases of the junction left unmatched. This CDR3 reads CASSRRSGTGSNYGYTF. CDR3 bases: TGTGCCAGCAGCCGACGCTCCGGGACAGGATCTAACTATGGCTACACCTTC.

The chain has TRBV15 and TRBJ1-5; D might be TRBD1 (5 bases). Germline V CDR1 and CDR2: LNHNV, YYDKDF (reference sequence). The length of the CDR3 is 16 residues. Trimming shortened V by 1 base and J by 6 bases, and 16 bases separated the two germline ends. In nucleotides, the CDR3 is TGTGCCACCAGCAGAGGGCCGGACGGGGGTGGTCAGCCCCAGCATTTT. It encodes CATSRGPDGGGQPQHF.

The chain is built from TRBV7-9 and TRBJ2-3; perhaps TRBD2 as D (6 bases). From germline, CDR1 is SEHNR and CDR2 FQNEAQ (reference sequence). V was trimmed by 5 bases and J by 6 bases, leaving 12 bases between them. The CDR3 is made up of 13 amino acids. Written as DNA, the CDR3 is TGTGCCAGCAGCCCGTGGGGGAGGGATACGCAGTATTTT. Amino acids: CASSPWGRDTQYF.

The V call is TRBV6-6, the J call TRBJ2-5, with D tentatively TRBD1 or TRBD2 (5 bases each). This CDR3 is built from 15 residues. Trimming took off 5 bases at V and 5 bases at J, with 18 bases between the two ends. CDR1 is MNHNY, CDR2 SVGAGI, per germline (reference sequence). The CDR3 reads CASSRTQGPGETQYF. DNA of the CDR3: TGTGCCAGCAGTCGGACTCAGGGCCCGGGGGAGACCCAGTACTTC.

The chain couples TRBV10-3 to TRBJ1-1; D gene uncertain. The CDR3 covers 17 residues. Trimming removed 3 bases at V and 5 bases at J, with 22 bases between. CDR1 is ENHRY, CDR2 SYGVKD, per germline. The CDR3 region has the DNA TGTGCCATCAGTGACCCGTATAGGGCGGGAACACGGACTGAAGCTTTCTTT. Amino acids: CAISDPYRAGTRTEAFF.

This chain links TRBV20-1 with TRBJ2-7; D remains ambiguous. Trimming left V 5 bases short and J 2 bases short, with 7 bases between. CDR1 and CDR2 (germline): DFQATT, SNEGSKA (reference sequence). The CDR3 totals 11 residues. The CDR3 sequence: CSAADAYEQYF. The CDR3 DNA follows: TGCAGTGCTGCGGACGCCTACGAGCAGTACTTC.